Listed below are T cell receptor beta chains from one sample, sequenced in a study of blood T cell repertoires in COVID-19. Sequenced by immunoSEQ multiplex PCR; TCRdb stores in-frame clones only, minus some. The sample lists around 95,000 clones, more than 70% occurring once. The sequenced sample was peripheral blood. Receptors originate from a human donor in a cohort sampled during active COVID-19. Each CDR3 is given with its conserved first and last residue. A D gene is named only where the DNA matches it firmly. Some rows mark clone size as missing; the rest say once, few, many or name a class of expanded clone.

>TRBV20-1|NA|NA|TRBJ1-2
TGCAGTGCTATCCCTAGCGGCTACACCTTC
CSAIPSGYTF
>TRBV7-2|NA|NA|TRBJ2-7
TGTGCCAGCAGCTTAGTGCAGGGCTCCTACGAGCAGTACTTC
CASSLVQGSYEQYF
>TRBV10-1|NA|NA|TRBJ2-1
TGCGCCAGCAGTGAGTCGAGAGGCCAGCCCGACCGTAATGAGCAGTTCTTC
CASSESRGQPDRNEQFF
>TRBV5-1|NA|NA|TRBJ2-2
TGCGCCAGCAGCCCCGGTACGGCCGGGGAGCTGTTTTTT
CASSPGTAGELFF
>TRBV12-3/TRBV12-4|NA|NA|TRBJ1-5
TGTGCCAGCAGTTTGGACAGAAATCAGCCCCAGCATTTT
CASSLDRNQPQHF
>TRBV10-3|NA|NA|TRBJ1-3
TGTGCCACCCAGGGAACTGGAAACACCATATATTTT
CATQGTGNTIYF
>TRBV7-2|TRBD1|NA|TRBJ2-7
TGTGCCAGCAGCTTAAGGTTCTCAGGGGGAAACGAGCAGTACTTC
CASSLRFSGGNEQYF
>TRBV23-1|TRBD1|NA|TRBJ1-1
TGCGCCAGCAGTCAACACAGGGGGCGAAGAGAAGCTTTCTTT
CASSQHRGRREAFF
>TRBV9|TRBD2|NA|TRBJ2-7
TGTGCCAGCAGCGTAGCCGGGACTACCTCCTACGAGCAGTACTTC
CASSVAGTTSYEQYF
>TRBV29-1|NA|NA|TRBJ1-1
TGCAGCATCCGGGGGGTAGGGGACAATATGAACACTGAAGCTTTCTTT
CSIRGVGDNMNTEAFF
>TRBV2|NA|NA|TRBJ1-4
TGTGCCAGCAGTGAATGGCATGATGCTAATGAAAAACTGTTTTTT
CASSEWHDANEKLFF
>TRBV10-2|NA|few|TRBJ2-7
TGCGCCAGCAGCCCCAAATACGAGCAGTACTTC
CASSPKYEQYF
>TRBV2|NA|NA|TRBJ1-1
TGTGCCAGCAGTGACGGTCTCAACACTGAAGCTTTCTTT
CASSDGLNTEAFF
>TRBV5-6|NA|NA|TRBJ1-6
TGTGCCAGCAGCTATGGGACCGGGGGGAGCTCCTATAATTCACCCCTCCACTTT
CASSYGTGGSSYNSPLHF
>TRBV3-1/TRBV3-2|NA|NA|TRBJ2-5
TGTGCCAGCAGCCGCCTCAGCGATCAAGAGACCCAGTACTTC
CASSRLSDQETQYF
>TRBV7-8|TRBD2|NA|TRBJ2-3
TGTGCCAGCAGCTTAGAAGGGCGGGGGGGACCTTCTAGCACAGATACGCAGTATTTT
CASSLEGRGGPSSTDTQYF
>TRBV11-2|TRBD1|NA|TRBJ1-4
TGTGCCAGCAGTAGAACGCGGGGGACAGGGTTGCTTAATGAAAAACTGTTTTTT
CASSRTRGTGLLNEKLFF
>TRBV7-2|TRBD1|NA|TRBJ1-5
TGTGCCAGCAGCGTGGGACAGGGGGATCGGCCCCAGCATTTT
CASSVGQGDRPQHF
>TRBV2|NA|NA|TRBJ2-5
TGTGCCAGCAGTCTGGAGAGACAAGAGACCCAGTACTTC
CASSLERQETQYF
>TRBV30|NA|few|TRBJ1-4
TGTGCCTGGAGTGTACAAGGAGTAAAACTGTTTTTT
CAWSVQGVKLFF
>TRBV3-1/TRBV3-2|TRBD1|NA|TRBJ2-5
TGTGCCAGCAGCCAGACAGGGGCCAACCTAAGACAAGAGACCCAGTACTTC
CASSQTGANLRQETQYF
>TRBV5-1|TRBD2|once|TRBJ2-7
TGCGCCAGCAGCTTGACTAGCGGAGCTCCCTCCTACGAGCAGTACTTC
CASSLTSGAPSYEQYF
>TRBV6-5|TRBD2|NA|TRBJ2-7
TGTGCCAGCAGGCGGACTAGCGGTCCCTACGAGCAGTACTTC
CASRRTSGPYEQYF
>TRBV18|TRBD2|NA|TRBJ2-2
TGTGCCAGCTCAACTAGCGGGGTATCGAACACCGGGGAGCTGTTTTTT
CASSTSGVSNTGELFF
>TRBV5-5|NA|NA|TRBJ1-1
TGTGCCAGCAGCCCAGACCGGAACAGGGCGGAGGACACTGAAGCTTTCTTT
CASSPDRNRAEDTEAFF
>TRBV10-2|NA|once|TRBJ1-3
TGCGCCAGCAGTGATATGTACTCTGGAAACACCATATATTTT
CASSDMYSGNTIYF
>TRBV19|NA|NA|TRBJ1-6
TGTGCCAGCCGGGAGGGGATCTTAATAGATTCACCCCTCCACTTT
CASREGILIDSPLHF
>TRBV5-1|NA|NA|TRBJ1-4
TGCGCCAGCAGCAGCGGGACGGTGGGGGAAAAACTGTTTTTT
CASSSGTVGEKLFF
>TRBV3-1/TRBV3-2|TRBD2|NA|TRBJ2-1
TGTGCCAGCAGCGGAGTAGCGGGAGGATCCTACAATGAGCAGTTCTTC
CASSGVAGGSYNEQFF
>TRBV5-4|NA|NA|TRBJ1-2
TGTGCCAGCAGCGTACAGGGCTATGGCTACACCTTC
CASSVQGYGYTF
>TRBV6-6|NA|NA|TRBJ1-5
TGTGCCAGCAGTTACCGGGGGGTGAATCAGCCCCAGCATTTT
CASSYRGVNQPQHF
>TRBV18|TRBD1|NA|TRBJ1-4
TGTGCCAGCTCACCGGAGCAGGGGGCGTCCGATGAAAAACTGTTTTTT
CASSPEQGASDEKLFF
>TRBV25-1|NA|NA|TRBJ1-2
TGTGCCAGCAGTGAAGTCGAGGGCTATGGCTACACCTTC
CASSEVEGYGYTF
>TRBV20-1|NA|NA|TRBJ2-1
TGCAGTGCTAGTCGTCAGGGGGGAGGTTCGGATGAGCAGTTCTTC
CSASRQGGGSDEQFF
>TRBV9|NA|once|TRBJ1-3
TGTGCCAGCAGCGTAGAGGGAGGTTCCCCCTCTGGAAACACCATATATTTT
CASSVEGGSPSGNTIYF
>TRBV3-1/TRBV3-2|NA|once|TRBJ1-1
TGTGCCAGCAGCCCGGGACTTAAGGGAGCTTTCTTT
CASSPGLKGAFF
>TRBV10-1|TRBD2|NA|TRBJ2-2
TGCGCCAGCAGTCCGGGACTAGCGGGAGGGATCGGGGAGCTGTTTTTT
CASSPGLAGGIGELFF
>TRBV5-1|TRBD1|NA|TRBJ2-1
TGCGCCAGCAGCTTGGGAGACAGGGCATGGAATGAGCAGTTCTTC
CASSLGDRAWNEQFF
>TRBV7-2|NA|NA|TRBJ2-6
TGTGCCAGCAGCTTAGGAGGCAGCTCTGGGGCCAACGTCCTGACTTTC
CASSLGGSSGANVLTF
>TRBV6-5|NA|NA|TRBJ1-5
TGTGCCAGCAGACAGGAATTCAATCAGCCCCAGCATTTT
CASRQEFNQPQHF
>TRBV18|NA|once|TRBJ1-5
TGTGCCAGCTCAGAACAGGCTCAGCCCCAGCATTTT
CASSEQAQPQHF
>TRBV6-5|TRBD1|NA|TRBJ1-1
TGTGCCAGCAGTACCCTCGACAGGGCCACTGAAGCTTTCTTT
CASSTLDRATEAFF
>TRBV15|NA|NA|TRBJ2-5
TGTGCCACCAGCAGAGTAGGGGTGGGAGAGACCCAGTACTTC
CATSRVGVGETQYF
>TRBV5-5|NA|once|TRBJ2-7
TGTGCCAGCAGCTTGGGACGGGGACTCGGGGAGCAGTACTTC
CASSLGRGLGEQYF
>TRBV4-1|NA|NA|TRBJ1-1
TGCGCCAGCAGCCAAATTGTAGGGACACCAGCTTTCTTT
CASSQIVGTPAFF
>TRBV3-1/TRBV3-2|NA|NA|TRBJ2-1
TGTGCCAGCAGCCAGGGGAGTGGAGGTGAGCAGTTCTTC
CASSQGSGGEQFF
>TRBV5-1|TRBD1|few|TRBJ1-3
TGCGCCAGCAGCTTGGAGGGGGCAGTTGGAAACACCATATATTTT
CASSLEGAVGNTIYF
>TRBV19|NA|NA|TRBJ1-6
TGTGCCAGTAGGCAGGGTCATAATTCACCCCTCCACTTT
CASRQGHNSPLHF
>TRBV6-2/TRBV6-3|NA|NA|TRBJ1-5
TGTGCCAGCAGTACTCTGCGGAACCAACGGCAGCCCCAGCATTTT
CASSTLRNQRQPQHF
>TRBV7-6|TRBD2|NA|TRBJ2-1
TGTGCCAGCAGCTTAATTCGCGGGGGGGTCTACAATGAGCAGTTCTTC
CASSLIRGGVYNEQFF
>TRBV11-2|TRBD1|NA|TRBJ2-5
TGTGCCAGCAGCGGACAGGGGCAAGAGACCCAGTACTTC
CASSGQGQETQYF
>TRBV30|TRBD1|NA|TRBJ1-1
TGTGCCTGGAGTTCTCAGGGGGCTCGGGCTTTCTTT
CAWSSQGARAFF
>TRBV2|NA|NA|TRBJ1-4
TGTGCCAGCGTCGGAAGGGGAAATGAAAAACTGTTTTTT
CASVGRGNEKLFF
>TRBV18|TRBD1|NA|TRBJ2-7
TGTGCCAGCTCACGAACCGGGACAGTCTACGAGCAGTACTTC
CASSRTGTVYEQYF
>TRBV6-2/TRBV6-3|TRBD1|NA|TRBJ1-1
TGTGCCAGCAGTTACATAAGCGGGACAGGGAAGATGAACACTGAAGCTTTCTTT
CASSYISGTGKMNTEAFF
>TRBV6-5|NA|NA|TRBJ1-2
TGTGCCACCTCCTTGCGGGGGGCAGGTAATGGCTACACCTTC
CATSLRGAGNGYTF
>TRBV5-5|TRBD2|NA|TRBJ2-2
TGTGCCAGCAGCCAAAGGGGACTAGCGGGGAACACCGGGGAGCTGTTTTTT
CASSQRGLAGNTGELFF
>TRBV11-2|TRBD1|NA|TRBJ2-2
TGTGCCAGCAGCTCCCAGGGGGCTGTGAACACCGGGGAGCTGTTTTTT
CASSSQGAVNTGELFF
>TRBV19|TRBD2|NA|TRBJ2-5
TGTGCCAGTAGCCTCGGGACTAGCGGGAAAGAGACCCAGTACTTC
CASSLGTSGKETQYF